Sequencing of this T cell receptor beta chain was carried out in a study of blood T cell repertoires in COVID-19. On the study more broadly: Donors in the United States, Italy and Spain gave samples during acute or convalescent COVID-19.

Trimming cost V 4 bases and J 7 bases, with 9 bases left between them. The length of the CDR3 is 12 residues. The germline V gene has CDR1 SGHKS and CDR2 YYEKEE (reference sequence). Original data processing: Counts of nucleated cells, estimated from reference gene primer amplification, were obtained. Generated by immunoSEQ multiplex PCR, the TCRdb table keeps only in-frame clones and is missing some. The V and J calls and clone size were taken over from that table, and D and trimming were inferred from the DNA. The sample includes about 240,000 clones, around 87% of them seen just once. Sequencing was done on a sample of peripheral blood. The clonotype comes from a woman aged 70-85 years with active or convalescent COVID-19. The rearrangement links TRBV5-5 to TRBJ1-5; D may be TRBD1 (5 bases). The CDR3 here is CASSLQGQPQHF. The CDR3 bases are TGTGCCAGCAGCCTCCAGGGACAGCCCCAGCATTTT.